This T cell receptor beta chain was found in a study of shared clonotypes between healthy human individuals. Broader study findings: Rarefaction curves obtained for sorted subsets showed sequencing incomplete despite large depth. It was anticipated that sequencing depth would influence how many clonotypes donors shared.

Regarding this clone: The target antigen is unknown.

Germline V gene sequence: CDR1 MDHEN, CDR2 SYDVKM. CDR3 length: 21 residues. The ends lost 4 bases at V and 2 bases at J; junction bases unmatched: 22. Repertoires were generated with immunoSEQ multiplex PCR, while TCRdb's copy carries only in-frame clones and drops some. The data show some 2.1 million clones, 90% to 95% seen once. The TCR was taken from a young man in good health. The sequencing input was naive CD4+ T cells sorted from blood. The subset: CD45RA+ positively selected. This chain connects TRBV28 to TRBJ2-7, with 11 bases matching TRBD1. In DNA form, the CDR3 reads TGTGCCAGCAGTTCAAACACTCCACCGGGACAGGGGGGAGGTGCACCCTACGAGCAGTACTTC. It translates to CASSSNTPPGQGGGAPYEQYF. The complete variable domain, with remaining parts taken from reference TRBV28 and TRBJ2-7, reads DVKVTQSSRYLVKRTGEKVFLECVQDMDHENMFWYRQDPGLGLRLIYFSYDVKMKEKGDIPEGYSVSREKKERFSLILESASTNQTSMYLCASSSNTPPGQGGGAPYEQYFGPGTRLTVT.